These T cell receptor beta chains were read from a single sample in a study of response to subunit inactivated influenza vaccine. TCRdb re-called the RT-PCR reads with MiXCR, one entry per CDR3 protein. The repertoire consists of 500,000 to 550,000 distinct CDR3 sequences, with under 9% occurring once and the leading ten covering approximately 13%. This sample comprised PBMCs from blood, obtained less than 30 months after vaccination. These receptors were taken from a man aged 45-69 years who received an inactivated influenza vaccine. The CDR3 runs from the conserved cysteine through the conserved F or W.

len: 13
v_gene: TRBV20-1
j_gene: TRBJ2-5
CDR3aa: CSASRTVRGTQYF

len: 16
v_gene: TRBV11-2
j_gene: TRBJ2-1
CDR3aa: CASSTHPSGRGNEQFF

len: 16
v_gene: TRBV7-9
j_gene: TRBJ1-4
CDR3aa: CASSPSRPGNGEKLFF

len: 17
v_gene: TRBV7-9
j_gene: TRBJ2-2
CDR3aa: CASSSFSGGADTGELFF

len: 15
v_gene: TRBV10-1
j_gene: TRBJ2-1
CDR3aa: CASSEEQGRSNEQFF

len: 15
v_gene: TRBV6-2/TRBV6-3
j_gene: TRBJ2-1
CDR3aa: CASSYTQRVYNEQFF

len: 14
v_gene: TRBV6-4
j_gene: TRBJ2-3
CDR3aa: CASSRDSPSDTQYF

len: 14
v_gene: TRBV11-2
j_gene: TRBJ1-1
CDR3aa: CASSGRAVEAEAFF

len: 16
v_gene: TRBV6-5
j_gene: TRBJ2-1
CDR3aa: CASSFALSGGAGEQFF

len: 13
v_gene: TRBV20-1
j_gene: TRBJ2-7
CDR3aa: CSAKTASSYEQYF

len: 15
v_gene: TRBV20-1
j_gene: TRBJ2-7
CDR3aa: CSARDLTGKAYEQYF

len: 15
v_gene: TRBV3-1
j_gene: TRBJ1-1
CDR3aa: CASSQQGRGNTEAFF

len: 15
v_gene: TRBV3-1
j_gene: TRBJ2-1
CDR3aa: CASSWTSGGVDEQFF

len: 15
v_gene: TRBV20-1
j_gene: TRBJ2-1
CDR3aa: CSALRGGTSSNEQFF

len: 16
v_gene: TRBV7-7
j_gene: TRBJ2-2
CDR3aa: CASSPSPGQGTGELFF